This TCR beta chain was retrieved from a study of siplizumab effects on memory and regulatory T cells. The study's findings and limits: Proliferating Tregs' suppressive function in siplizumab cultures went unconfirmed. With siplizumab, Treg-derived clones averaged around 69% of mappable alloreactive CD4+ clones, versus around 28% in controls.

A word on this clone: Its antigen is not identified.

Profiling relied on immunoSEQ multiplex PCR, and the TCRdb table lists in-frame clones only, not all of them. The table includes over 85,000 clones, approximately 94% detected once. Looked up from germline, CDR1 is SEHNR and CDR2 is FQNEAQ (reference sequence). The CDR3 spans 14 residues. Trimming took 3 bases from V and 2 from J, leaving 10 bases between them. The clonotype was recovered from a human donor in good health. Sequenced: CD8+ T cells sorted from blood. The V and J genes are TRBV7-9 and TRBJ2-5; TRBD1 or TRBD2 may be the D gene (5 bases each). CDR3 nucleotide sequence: TGTGCCAGCAGCTTCCACGAGGGGCAAGAGACCCAGTACTTC. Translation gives CASSFHEGQETQYF.